Listed below are T cell receptor beta chains from one sample, sequenced in a study of OX40 agonist ivuxolimab in advanced cancers. TCRdb keeps only in-frame clones here, not all; method: immunoSEQ multiplex PCR. The data contain 45,000 to 60,000 clones, roughly 90% of them singletons. The sample here was CD4+ or CD8+ T cells sorted from blood, taken in a trial of the OX40 agonist ivuxolimab. These receptors all stem from an adult with an advanced solid tumor such as melanoma, head and neck, liver or kidney cancer. The CDR3 runs from the conserved cysteine through the conserved F or W. The order of the fields is clone size, J gene, D gene, V gene, CDR3 protein, CDR3 DNA. D genes are given only for firm matches. A clone size is listed for some rows: how often the clone was seen (once, few, many), or a class if it is expanded.

clone_size: -; j_call: TRBJ2-2; d_call: -; v_call: TRBV15; cdr3_aa: CATSSRWGSNTGELFF; cdr3_nt: TGTGCCACCAGCTCTCGGTGGGGGTCGAACACCGGGGAGCTGTTTTTT
clone_size: -; j_call: TRBJ1-3; d_call: TRBD1; v_call: TRBV19; cdr3_aa: CASSRQGNSGNTIYF; cdr3_nt: TGTGCCAGTAGTAGACAGGGGAACTCTGGAAACACCATATATTTT
clone_size: -; j_call: TRBJ2-1; d_call: -; v_call: TRBV7-8; cdr3_aa: CASSTGPNNEQFF; cdr3_nt: TGTGCCAGCAGCACGGGCCCTAACAATGAGCAGTTCTTC
clone_size: -; j_call: TRBJ1-1; d_call: -; v_call: TRBV7-2; cdr3_aa: CASSLDRGAGTEAFF; cdr3_nt: TGTGCCAGCAGCTTAGATCGGGGAGCGGGCACTGAAGCTTTCTTT
clone_size: -; j_call: TRBJ2-1; d_call: TRBD2; v_call: TRBV6-6; cdr3_aa: CASSYSLADYNEQFF; cdr3_nt: TGTGCCAGCAGTTACTCACTAGCGGACTACAATGAGCAGTTCTTC
clone_size: -; j_call: TRBJ1-3; d_call: -; v_call: TRBV27; cdr3_aa: CATRAVGSGNTIYF; cdr3_nt: TGTGCTACCAGGGCGGTGGGCTCTGGAAACACCATATATTTT
clone_size: -; j_call: TRBJ1-3; d_call: TRBD1; v_call: TRBV5-1; cdr3_aa: CASSLGDRTGNTIYF; cdr3_nt: TGCGCCAGCAGCTTGGGGGACAGAACGGGAAACACCATATATTTT
clone_size: -; j_call: TRBJ2-5; d_call: TRBD1; v_call: TRBV5-1; cdr3_aa: CASSFDRGGQYF; cdr3_nt: TGCGCCAGCAGCTTCGACAGGGGTGGGCAGTACTTC
clone_size: -; j_call: TRBJ2-7; d_call: -; v_call: TRBV2; cdr3_aa: CASSGAGRSSYEQYF; cdr3_nt: TGTGCCAGCAGTGGGGCGGGGAGGAGCTCCTACGAGCAGTACTTC
clone_size: -; j_call: TRBJ2-3; d_call: -; v_call: TRBV2; cdr3_aa: CASKVGQDTQYF; cdr3_nt: TGTGCCAGCAAGGTGGGGCAAGATACGCAGTATTTT
clone_size: once; j_call: TRBJ2-7; d_call: TRBD2; v_call: TRBV6-5; cdr3_aa: CASSLVLAGGPYEQYF; cdr3_nt: TGTGCCAGCAGTTTGGTGCTGGCGGGAGGGCCGTACGAGCAGTACTTC
clone_size: once; j_call: TRBJ2-3; d_call: TRBD2; v_call: TRBV6-1; cdr3_aa: CASSERSQLGLAGLRDTQYF; cdr3_nt: TGTGCCAGCAGTGAAAGGTCTCAGTTGGGACTAGCGGGGCTACGGGATACGCAGTATTTT
clone_size: -; j_call: TRBJ2-7; d_call: TRBD2; v_call: TRBV27; cdr3_aa: CASSSPLAGGYEQYF; cdr3_nt: TGTGCCAGCAGTTCCCCACTAGCGGGAGGTTACGAGCAGTACTTC
clone_size: -; j_call: TRBJ2-7; d_call: TRBD2; v_call: TRBV28; cdr3_aa: CASSAPSAGGLYEQYF; cdr3_nt: TGTGCCAGCAGCGCCCCCTCAGCGGGAGGACTCTACGAGCAGTACTTC
clone_size: -; j_call: TRBJ1-2; d_call: -; v_call: TRBV5-1; cdr3_aa: CASSLVPQGGYTF; cdr3_nt: TGCGCCAGCAGCTTGGTTCCGCAGGGAGGCTACACCTTC
clone_size: few; j_call: TRBJ2-3; d_call: TRBD2; v_call: TRBV28; cdr3_aa: CASSSGTSWGDTQYF; cdr3_nt: TGTGCCAGCAGTTCCGGGACTAGCTGGGGAGATACGCAGTATTTT
clone_size: -; j_call: TRBJ1-3; d_call: -; v_call: TRBV4-1; cdr3_aa: CASSQGRVQSGNTIYF; cdr3_nt: TGCGCCAGCAGCCAAGGTAGGGTGCAGTCTGGAAACACCATATATTTT
clone_size: -; j_call: TRBJ1-1; d_call: -; v_call: TRBV29-1; cdr3_aa: CSVARGPRNTEAFF; cdr3_nt: TGCAGCGTTGCCCGGGGCCCAAGGAACACTGAAGCTTTCTTT
clone_size: -; j_call: TRBJ2-7; d_call: TRBD1; v_call: TRBV5-4; cdr3_aa: CASSLADRAGHEQYF; cdr3_nt: TGTGCCAGCAGCTTGGCGGACAGGGCGGGCCACGAGCAGTACTTC
clone_size: -; j_call: TRBJ1-1; d_call: -; v_call: TRBV11-1; cdr3_aa: CASSFDTAEAFF; cdr3_nt: TGTGCCAGCAGCTTCGACACGGCTGAAGCTTTCTTT
clone_size: -; j_call: TRBJ2-1; d_call: TRBD2; v_call: TRBV9; cdr3_aa: CASSVDAGGTYNEQFF; cdr3_nt: TGTGCCAGCAGCGTAGACGCGGGGGGCACCTACAATGAGCAGTTCTTC
clone_size: -; j_call: TRBJ2-7; d_call: -; v_call: TRBV19; cdr3_aa: CASSEQGTSDEQYF; cdr3_nt: TGTGCCAGTAGTGAGCAGGGAACGAGCGACGAGCAGTACTTC
clone_size: -; j_call: TRBJ2-3; d_call: -; v_call: TRBV5-4; cdr3_aa: CASSLSATRTDTQYF; cdr3_nt: TGTGCCAGCAGCTTGTCTGCTACGCGCACAGATACGCAGTATTTT
clone_size: -; j_call: TRBJ2-3; d_call: -; v_call: TRBV5-1; cdr3_aa: CASSLSQITDTQYF; cdr3_nt: TGCGCCAGCAGCTTGAGCCAGATCACAGATACGCAGTATTTT
clone_size: -; j_call: TRBJ2-3; d_call: TRBD2; v_call: TRBV7-3; cdr3_aa: CASSLMAGGSNTQYF; cdr3_nt: TGTGCCAGCAGCTTAATGGCGGGAGGGAGCAATACGCAGTATTTT
clone_size: -; j_call: TRBJ2-3; d_call: -; v_call: TRBV19; cdr3_aa: CASSTFRTSAATQYF; cdr3_nt: TGTGCCAGTAGCACCTTCAGGACGTCGGCGGCCACGCAGTATTTT
clone_size: -; j_call: TRBJ1-5; d_call: -; v_call: TRBV6-5; cdr3_aa: CASSRTGDQPQHF; cdr3_nt: TGTGCCAGCAGCCGAACAGGAGATCAGCCCCAGCATTTT
clone_size: -; j_call: TRBJ1-2; d_call: TRBD1; v_call: TRBV7-8; cdr3_aa: CASSFTDRGRGGYTF; cdr3_nt: TGTGCCAGCAGCTTCACCGACAGGGGACGAGGTGGCTACACCTTC